The source of this T cell receptor beta chain is a study of regulatory T cells in long-lasting Graves disease (dated by TCRdb to the early 2020s). In terms of the full investigation: Persistent Graves' disease was defined as persistently positive TSH receptor autoantibodies together with antithyroid drug treatment for over 5 years. Patients with persistent Graves' disease were compared with patients with newly diagnosed Graves' disease using TCR sequencing and RNA sequencing of peripheral blood. The study took place in China and was registered as a clinical trial. A total of roughly 35 samples underwent TCR sequencing: roughly 13 from persistent and about 20 from newly diagnosed Graves' disease patients. In the clinical cohort, patients with persistent Graves' disease had used antithyroid drugs for an average of roughly 10 years.

The CDR3 covers 15 residues, taking in both the cysteine and the phenylalanine. Just the 45-base CDR3 DNA is kept, in frame starting at base 1. At the junction V is shortened by 4 bases and J by 1 base; bases outside the gene matches: 7. Per the germline V gene (reference sequence), DFQATT is the CDR1 and SNEGSKA is the CDR2. Results the study describes overall, beyond this receptor: Persistent Graves' disease patients showed lower TCR Shannon entropy and fewer highly expanded clones than newly diagnosed patients, suggesting clonal expansion. The study examined only peripheral blood because the primary lesion, thyroid tissue, could not be accessed. Persistent patients shared more public clonotypes among themselves (around 2,500) than newly diagnosed patients did (approximately 970). Sequencing and analysis were limited to the TCR beta chain. The authors noted that the small sample size was a limitation that may lower accuracy. Preferential use of TRBV28, TRBJ1-2 and TRBJ2-5 was observed in persistent disease, whereas TRBV20-1 and TRBJ2-1 were favored in newly diagnosed disease.

As for this clonotype: The target of this receptor is not known. No quality values exist for individual bases; no much larger clone is one base distant.

In the paper's terms, the time point label means: persistent/refractory GD, antithyroid drugs over 5 years with positive TRAb. For both TCR sequencing and RNA sequencing, RNA was extracted from PBMCs using TRIzol. The diagnosis of Graves' disease followed American Thyroid Association guidelines. The patients came from an endocrinology department in Xi'an, China. From each patient, nine milliliters of peripheral blood was collected into an EDTA anticoagulant tube. Ficoll Paque Plus density gradient separation was used to isolate PBMCs, and no further T cell sorting was done. An Agilent 2100 Bioanalyzer and agarose gel were used to assess RNA quality, and a NanoDrop 2000 was used to measure RNA concentration. The receptor library was made with multiplex PCR. Instrument on record: Illumina HiSeq 4000. TCR beta libraries were built with iRepertoire HTBI primers and Arm-PCR amplification of CDR3 regions. Before sequencing, the PCR products underwent gel purification. For the original study's pipeline: Across samples, about 63 TRBV and 14 TRBJ segments were identified and used for gene usage analysis of CDR3 amino acid clonotypes. COPE and FqMerger were used to merge filtered high-quality paired reads into contigs. BLAST was used to align contigs to the IMGT TRBV, TRBD and TRBJ reference genes, and CDR3 was defined following IMGT. Any clonotype with a frequency above 0.1% was counted as a highly expanded clone. Shannon entropy served as the measure of repertoire diversity, while the Gini coefficient captured V-J evenness. A clonotype found in more than one individual was treated as public. TCRdb passed the public sequencing reads through fastp at Q25 and MiXCR, retaining productive beta sequences. Entries are consolidated by CDR3 protein sequence, retaining the most common genes and DNA. The V and J calls here are based on TCRdb, not the publication. The sample has about 310,000 distinct CDR3 sequences on record, around 23% of them singletons. The ten largest account for approximately 60% of the sample.

The receptor was isolated from a female donor with Graves disease. This chain joins TRBV20-1 to TRBJ2-7; a stretch of 10 junction bases matches TRBD1. The material was peripheral blood mononuclear cells (PBMCs), obtained when the disease was refractory, from a patient treated with antithyroid drugs. CDR3 protein: CSATDRGQGSYEQYF. Read as DNA, the sequence is TGCAGTGCTACAGACAGGGGGCAAGGATCCTACGAGCAGTACTTC.